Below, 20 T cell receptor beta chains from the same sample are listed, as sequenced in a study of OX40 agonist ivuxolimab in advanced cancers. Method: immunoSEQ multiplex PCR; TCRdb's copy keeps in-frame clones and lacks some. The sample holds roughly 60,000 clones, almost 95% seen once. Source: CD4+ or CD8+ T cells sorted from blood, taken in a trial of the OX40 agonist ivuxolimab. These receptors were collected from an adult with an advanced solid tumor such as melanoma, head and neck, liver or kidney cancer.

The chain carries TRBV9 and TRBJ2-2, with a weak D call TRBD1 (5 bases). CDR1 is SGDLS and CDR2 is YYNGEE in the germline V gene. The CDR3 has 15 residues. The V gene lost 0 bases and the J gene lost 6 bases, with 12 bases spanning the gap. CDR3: CASSVEGPLSGELFF. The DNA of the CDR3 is TGTGCCAGCAGCGTAGAGGGGCCATTGTCCGGGGAGCTGTTTTTT. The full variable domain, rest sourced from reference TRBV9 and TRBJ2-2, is DSGVTQTPKHLITATGQRVTLRCSPRSGDLSVYWYQQSLDQGLQFLIQYYNGEERAKGNILERFSAQQFPDLHSELNLSSLELGDSALYFCASSVEGPLSGELFFGEGSRLTVL.

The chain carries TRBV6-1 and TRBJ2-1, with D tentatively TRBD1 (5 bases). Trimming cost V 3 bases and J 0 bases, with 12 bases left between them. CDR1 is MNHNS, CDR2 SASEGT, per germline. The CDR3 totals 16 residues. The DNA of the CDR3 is TGTGCCAGCAGTGAGGACATCAAGTTCTCCTACAATGAGCAGTTCTTC. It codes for CASSEDIKFSYNEQFF.

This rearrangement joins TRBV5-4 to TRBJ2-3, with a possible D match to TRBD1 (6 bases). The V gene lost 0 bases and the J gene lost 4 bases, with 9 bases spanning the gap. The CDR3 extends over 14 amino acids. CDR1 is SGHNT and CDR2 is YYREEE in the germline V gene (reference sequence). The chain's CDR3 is CASSLDREADTQYF. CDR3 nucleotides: TGTGCCAGCAGCTTGGACAGGGAAGCAGATACGCAGTATTTT. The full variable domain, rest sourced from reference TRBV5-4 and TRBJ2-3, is ETGVTQSPTHLIKTRGQQVTLRCSSQSGHNTVSWYQQALGQGPQFIFQYYREEENGRGNFPPRFSGLQFPNYSSELNVNALELDDSALYLCASSLDREADTQYFGPGTRLTVL.

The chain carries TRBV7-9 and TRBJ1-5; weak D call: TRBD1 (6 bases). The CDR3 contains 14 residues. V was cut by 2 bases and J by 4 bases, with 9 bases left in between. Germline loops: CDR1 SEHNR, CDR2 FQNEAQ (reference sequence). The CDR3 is CASSLTGRNQPQHF. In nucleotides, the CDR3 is TGTGCCAGCAGCTTAACAGGGAGGAATCAGCCCCAGCATTTT.

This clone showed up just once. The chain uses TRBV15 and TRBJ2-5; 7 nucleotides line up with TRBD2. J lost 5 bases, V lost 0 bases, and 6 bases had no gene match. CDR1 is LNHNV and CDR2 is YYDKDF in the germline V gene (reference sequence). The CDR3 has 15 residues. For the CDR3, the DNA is TGTGCCACCAGCAGAGATCCGGTCGGGGGGGAGACCCAGTACTTC. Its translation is CATSRDPVGGETQYF.

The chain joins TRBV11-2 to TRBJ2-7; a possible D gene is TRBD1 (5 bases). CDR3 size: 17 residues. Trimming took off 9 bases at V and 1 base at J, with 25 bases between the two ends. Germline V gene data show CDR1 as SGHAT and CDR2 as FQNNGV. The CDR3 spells CARRPDRSSKHSYEQYF. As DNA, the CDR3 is TGTGCCAGACGACCCGACAGATCATCCAAACATTCCTACGAGCAGTACTTC.

The CDR3 sequence is CASSLGGEETQYF. In DNA, the CDR3 is TGTGCCAGCAGCTTAGGGGGCGAGGAGACCCAGTACTTC. The chain couples TRBV7-9 to TRBJ2-5; the D gene is possibly TRBD1 (5 bases). From germline, CDR1 is SEHNR and CDR2 FQNEAQ (reference sequence). This CDR3 comprises 13 residues. V lost 1 base and J lost 5, with 8 bases in between.

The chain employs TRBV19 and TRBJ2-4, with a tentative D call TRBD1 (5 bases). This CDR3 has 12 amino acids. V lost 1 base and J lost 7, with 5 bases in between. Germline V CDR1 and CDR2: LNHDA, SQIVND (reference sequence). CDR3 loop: CASSIGGNIQYF. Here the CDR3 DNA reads TGTGCCAGTAGTATAGGGGGCAACATTCAGTACTTC.

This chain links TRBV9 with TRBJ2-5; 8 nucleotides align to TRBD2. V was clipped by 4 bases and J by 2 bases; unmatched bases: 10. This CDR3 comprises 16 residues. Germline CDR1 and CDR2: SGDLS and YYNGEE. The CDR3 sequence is CASSQTSGKLQETQYF. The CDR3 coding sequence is TGTGCCAGCAGCCAAACTAGCGGAAAGCTTCAAGAGACCCAGTACTTC.

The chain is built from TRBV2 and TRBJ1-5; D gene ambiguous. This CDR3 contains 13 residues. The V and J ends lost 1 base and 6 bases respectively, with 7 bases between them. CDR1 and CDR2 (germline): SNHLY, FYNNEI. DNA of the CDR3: TGTGCCAGCAGTGAAGGGGGTACTCAGCCCCAGCATTTT. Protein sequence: CASSEGGTQPQHF.

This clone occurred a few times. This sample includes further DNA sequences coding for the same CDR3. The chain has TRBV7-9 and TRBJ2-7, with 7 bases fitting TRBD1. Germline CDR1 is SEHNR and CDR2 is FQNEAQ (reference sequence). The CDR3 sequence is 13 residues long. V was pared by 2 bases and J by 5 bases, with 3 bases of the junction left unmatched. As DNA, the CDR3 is TGTGCCAGCAGCTTATATGGGACAGACGAGCAGTACTTC. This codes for CASSLYGTDEQYF.

CDR3 sequence (DNA): TGTGCCAGCAGGGGACAGGGTCAGGGCGAGCAGTACTTC. Residues: CASRGQGQGEQYF. The chain employs TRBV6-5 and TRBJ2-7; 9 nucleotides agree with TRBD1. Unmatched junction bases numbered 6, after V lost 6 bases and J lost 6 bases. Germline V gives CDR1 MNHEY, CDR2 SVGAGI. The CDR3 totals 13 residues.

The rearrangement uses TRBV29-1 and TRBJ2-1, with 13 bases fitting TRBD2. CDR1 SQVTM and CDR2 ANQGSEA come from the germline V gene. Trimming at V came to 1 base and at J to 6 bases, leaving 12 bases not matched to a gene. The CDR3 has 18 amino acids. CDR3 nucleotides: TGCAGCGTTGAAGGGGTAGGACTAGCGGGAGAGATTTTCAATGAGCAGTTCTTC. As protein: CSVEGVGLAGEIFNEQFF.

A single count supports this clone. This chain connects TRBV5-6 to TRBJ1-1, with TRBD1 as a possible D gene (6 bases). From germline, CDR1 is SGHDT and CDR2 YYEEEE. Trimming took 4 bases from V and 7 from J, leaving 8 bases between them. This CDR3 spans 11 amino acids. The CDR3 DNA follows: TGTGCCAGCAGCACAGGGTTTGAAGCTTTCTTT. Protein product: CASSTGFEAFF.

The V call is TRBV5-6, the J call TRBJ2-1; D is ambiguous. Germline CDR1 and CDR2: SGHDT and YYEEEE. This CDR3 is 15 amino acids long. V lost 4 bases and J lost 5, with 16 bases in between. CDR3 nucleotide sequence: TGTGCCAGCAGCCCGAGACGGACGGCTAACAATGAGCAGTTCTTC. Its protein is CASSPRRTANNEQFF.

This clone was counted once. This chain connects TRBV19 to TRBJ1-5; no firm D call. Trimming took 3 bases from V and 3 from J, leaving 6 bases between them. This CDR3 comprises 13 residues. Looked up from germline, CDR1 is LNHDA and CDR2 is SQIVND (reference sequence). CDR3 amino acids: CASSIWPNQPQHF. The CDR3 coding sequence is TGTGCCAGTAGTATTTGGCCCAATCAGCCCCAGCATTTT. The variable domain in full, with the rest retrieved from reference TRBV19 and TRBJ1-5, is DGGITQSPKYLFRKEGQNVTLSCEQNLNHDAMYWYRQDPGQGLRLIYYSQIVNDFQKGDIAEGYSVSREKKESFPLTVTSAQKNPTAFYLCASSIWPNQPQHFGDGTRLSIL.

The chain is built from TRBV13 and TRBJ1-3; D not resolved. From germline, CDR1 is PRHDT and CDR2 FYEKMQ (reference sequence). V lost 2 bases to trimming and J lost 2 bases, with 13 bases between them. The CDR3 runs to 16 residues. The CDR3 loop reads CASSLKFTETGNTIYF. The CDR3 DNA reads TGTGCCAGCAGCTTAAAGTTTACAGAGACTGGAAACACCATATATTTT.

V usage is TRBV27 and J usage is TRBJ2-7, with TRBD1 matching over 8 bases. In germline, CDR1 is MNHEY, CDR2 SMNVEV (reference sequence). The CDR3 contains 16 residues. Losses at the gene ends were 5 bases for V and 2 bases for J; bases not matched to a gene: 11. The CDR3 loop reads CASSPLSTGEPYEQYF. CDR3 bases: TGTGCCAGCAGTCCACTATCGACAGGGGAACCCTACGAGCAGTACTTC.

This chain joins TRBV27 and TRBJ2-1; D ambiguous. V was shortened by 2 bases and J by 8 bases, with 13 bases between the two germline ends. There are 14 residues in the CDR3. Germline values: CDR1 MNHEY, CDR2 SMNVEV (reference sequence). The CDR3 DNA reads TGTGCCAGCAGTTTAACCTTCAGTGTCGATGAGCAGTTCTTC. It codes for CASSLTFSVDEQFF.

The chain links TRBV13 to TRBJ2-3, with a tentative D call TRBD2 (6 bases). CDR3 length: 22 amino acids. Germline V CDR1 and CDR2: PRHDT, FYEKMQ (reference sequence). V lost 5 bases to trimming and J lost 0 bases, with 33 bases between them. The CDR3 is CASSLRFGGISPSHTSTDTQYF. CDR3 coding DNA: TGTGCCAGCAGCCTCAGGTTTGGCGGGATTTCTCCTTCTCACACTAGCACAGATACGCAGTATTTT.